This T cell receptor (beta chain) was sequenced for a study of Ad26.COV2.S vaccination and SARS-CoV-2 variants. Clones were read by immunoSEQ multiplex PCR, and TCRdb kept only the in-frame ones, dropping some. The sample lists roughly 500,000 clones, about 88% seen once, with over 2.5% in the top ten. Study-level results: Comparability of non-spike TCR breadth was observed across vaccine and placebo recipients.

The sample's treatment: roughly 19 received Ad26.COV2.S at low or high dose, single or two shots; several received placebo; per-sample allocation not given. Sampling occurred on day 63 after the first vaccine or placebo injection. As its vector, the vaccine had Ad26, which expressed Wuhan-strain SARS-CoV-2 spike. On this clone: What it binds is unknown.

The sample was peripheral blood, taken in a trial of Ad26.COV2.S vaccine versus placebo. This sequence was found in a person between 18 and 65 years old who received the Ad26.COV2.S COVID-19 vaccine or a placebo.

This chain's CDR3 is CASSQDLDPGKLFF. The CDR3 DNA follows: TGCGCCAGCAGCCAAGATCTGGACCCGGGAAAACTGTTTTTT. The chain carries TRBV4-3 and TRBJ1-4; the D is unclear. With 0 bases removed from V and 10 bases from J, the gap between germline ends came to 12 bases. The CDR3 extends over 14 amino acids. CDR1 LGHNA and CDR2 YSLEER come from the germline V gene.